These 6 T cell receptor beta chains were sequenced from one sample in a study of blood T cell repertoires in COVID-19. Here immunoSEQ multiplex PCR was the method, and the copy in TCRdb shows in-frame clones only, minus some. The data contain approximately 150,000 clones, roughly 87% of them singletons. Sequencing was performed on peripheral blood. These receptors were collected from a woman aged 70-85 years with acute or convalescent COVID-19.

The chain employs TRBV4-3 and TRBJ2-2; 7 nucleotides match TRBD2. The V gene end was trimmed by 0 bases and the J gene end by 4 bases; junction bases not matched to a gene: 11. Per germline, CDR1 LGHNA and CDR2 YSLEER. The CDR3 totals 18 residues. The CDR3 DNA is TGCGCCAGCAGCCAAGACCAGACTAGCCGGCATCGCACCGGGGAGCTGTTTTTT. Amino acids: CASSQDQTSRHRTGELFF.

The genes are TRBV3-1 (or the pseudogene TRBV3-2) and TRBJ2-5; 10 nucleotides agree with TRBD2. V trimming: 1 base; J trimming: 4 bases; junction bases outside the gene matches: 6. CDR1 is LGHDT and CDR2 is YNNKEL in the germline V gene (reference sequence). CDR3 size: 16 residues. The CDR3 is CASSQALAGVRETQYF. CDR3 bases: TGTGCCAGCAGCCAAGCGCTAGCGGGAGTGCGAGAGACCCAGTACTTC.

The rearrangement joins TRBV5-6 to TRBJ1-2; weak D call: TRBD1 (6 bases). This CDR3 is 15 amino acids long. Germline V gives CDR1 SGHDT, CDR2 YYEEEE. V lost 0 bases and J 1 base, leaving 10 bases between the germline ends. CDR3 protein: CASSLVQGGNYGYTF. The CDR3, as DNA: TGTGCCAGCAGCTTGGTACAGGGTGGTAACTATGGCTACACCTTC.

This rearrangement joins TRBV19 to TRBJ2-6, with 10 bases matching TRBD2. The germline gives CDR1 LNHDA, CDR2 SQIVND (reference sequence). V was pared by 5 bases and J by 0 bases, with 16 bases of the junction left unmatched. The CDR3 extends over 21 amino acids. Written as DNA, the CDR3 is TGTGCCAGTAGTCCACTCGGGACTAGCGCCCCGTCGGCCTCTGGGGCCAACGTCCTGACTTTC. This encodes CASSPLGTSAPSASGANVLTF.

V is TRBV7-6 and J is TRBJ2-5; TRBD2 matches 10 bases. Looked up from germline, CDR1 is SGHVS and CDR2 is FNYEAQ. This CDR3 spans 14 amino acids. The V and J ends lost 5 bases and 3 bases, in that order; junction bases with no gene match: 3. CDR3 nucleotides: TGTGCCAGCAGCCCTAGCGGGGGTAAAGAGACCCAGTACTTC. It encodes CASSPSGGKETQYF.

The chain recombines TRBV5-8 with TRBJ2-7, with a tentative D call TRBD1 (6 bases). This CDR3 comprises 15 residues. V was cut by 4 bases and J by 2 bases, with 16 bases left in between. In germline, CDR1 is SGHTS, CDR2 YDEGEE. CDR3 sequence (DNA): TGTGCCAGCAGCCTAGGACAGTCGGTAGCCTACGAGCAGTACTTC. Translation: CASSLGQSVAYEQYF.